This T cell receptor (beta chain) was obtained from a study of cytomegalovirus exposure and HLA in healthy donors. Findings and limits, study-wide: High specificity and sensitivity for cytomegalovirus status were reported for the classifier. The study flagged about 150 TCR beta chains as cytomegalovirus-associated.

Data came from immunoSEQ multiplex PCR; TCRdb stores just in-frame clones and leaves some out. Among about 160,000 clones listed, approximately 81% were seen once. An approximately 120-subject validation cohort, separate from the approximately 610-subject first cohort, supplied the donors. The CDR3 runs to 15 residues. The V end lost 2 bases, the J end lost 4 bases, and 13 bases lay between the germline ends. Per the germline V gene, CDR1 is SEHNR and CDR2 is FQNEAQ (reference sequence). As to this clone: Its antigen remains unidentified.

Specimen: PBMCs. This receptor was obtained from a man younger than 45 in good health and CMV-seropositive. The chain couples TRBV7-9 to TRBJ2-3; D is possibly TRBD2 (7 bases). The CDR3 spells CASSLRGGLPDTQYF. The CDR3 bases are TGTGCCAGCAGCTTAAGGGGGGGGCTGCCAGATACGCAGTATTTT.